This T cell receptor beta chain was obtained from a study of control samples from healthy donors and cancer patients. Profiled with immunoSEQ multiplex PCR; TCRdb holds only in-frame clones, not every one. Of about 86,000 clones detected, 94% appear once; the ten largest clones hold 4.8%. V trimming: 0 bases; J trimming: 9 bases; junction bases outside the gene matches: 6. The germline CDR1 and CDR2 sequences are MNHEY and SVGAGI. CDR3 length equals 15 residues. Sequencing was carried out using blood. The chain recombines TRBV6-5 with TRBJ2-1; the match to TRBD2 covers 9 bases. The TCR originated in a woman between 18 and 29 years old in good health. In DNA form, the CDR3 reads TGTGCCAGCAGTTACTCGGTGGCGGGAGGGCGTGAGCAGTTCTTC. Amino acid sequence: CASSYSVAGGREQFF.